A selection of T cell receptor beta chains follows, all from one sample in a study of follicular helper T cells after annual influenza vaccination. Only in-frame clones appear in the TCRdb table, and some are missing; sequencing was by immunoSEQ multiplex PCR. In the table there are some 15,000 clones, roughly four fifths of which are singletons. The sequencing here drew on CXCR5- memory CD4+ T cells sorted from blood, taken on the day of influenza vaccination. The origin of the receptors is an adult who received the influenza vaccine. Both conserved end residues are part of each CDR3. The D gene is left open where the match is weak. Some rows have no size entry. The others give once, few or many, or a class for an expanded clone.

CDR3 length: 12; J gene: TRBJ2-7; clone size: .; D gene: .; V gene: TRBV19; CDR3 protein: CASSIIFYEQYF; CDR3 DNA: TGTGCCAGTAGTATAATTTTCTACGAGCAGTACTTC
CDR3 length: 16; J gene: TRBJ1-5; clone size: .; D gene: TRBD1; V gene: TRBV19; CDR3 protein: CASSSQGQGRSVAQHF; CDR3 DNA: TGTGCCAGTAGTAGCCAAGGACAGGGGCGCTCCGTTGCCCAGCATTTT
CDR3 length: 13; J gene: TRBJ2-2; clone size: .; D gene: .; V gene: TRBV9; CDR3 protein: CASSVGSIGELFF; CDR3 DNA: TGTGCCAGCAGCGTAGGTTCAATCGGGGAGCTGTTTTTT
CDR3 length: 15; J gene: TRBJ1-6; clone size: .; D gene: TRBD1; V gene: TRBV9; CDR3 protein: CASSGGDRDFSPLHF; CDR3 DNA: TGTGCCAGCAGCGGGGGGGACAGGGACTTTTCACCCCTCCACTTT
CDR3 length: 15; J gene: TRBJ1-6; clone size: .; D gene: .; V gene: TRBV6-6; CDR3 protein: CASSPGDLTNSPLHF; CDR3 DNA: TGTGCCAGCAGTCCCGGGGACCTGACTAATTCACCCCTCCACTTT
CDR3 length: 15; J gene: TRBJ2-7; clone size: .; D gene: .; V gene: TRBV6-5; CDR3 protein: CASSYSPGQLYEQYF; CDR3 DNA: TGTGCCAGCAGTTACTCCCCCGGACAGCTCTACGAGCAGTACTTC
CDR3 length: 17; J gene: TRBJ2-1; clone size: .; D gene: TRBD1; V gene: TRBV28; CDR3 protein: CASSSQSYRGAYNEQFF; CDR3 DNA: TGTGCCAGCAGTTCCCAAAGCTACAGGGGCGCCTACAATGAGCAGTTCTTC
CDR3 length: 14; J gene: TRBJ1-1; clone size: .; D gene: .; V gene: TRBV5-6; CDR3 protein: CASSFQRMNTEAFF; CDR3 DNA: TGTGCCAGCAGCTTTCAGCGTATGAACACTGAAGCTTTCTTT
CDR3 length: 18; J gene: TRBJ2-3; clone size: .; D gene: .; V gene: TRBV18; CDR3 protein: CASSPTRQISGVGDTQYF; CDR3 DNA: TGTGCCAGCTCACCGACTAGACAGATTTCAGGGGTTGGAGATACGCAGTATTTT
CDR3 length: 13; J gene: TRBJ1-2; clone size: .; D gene: .; V gene: TRBV4-1; CDR3 protein: CASSHRENYGYTF; CDR3 DNA: TGCGCCAGCAGCCACCGGGAGAACTATGGCTACACCTTC
CDR3 length: 14; J gene: TRBJ1-2; clone size: .; D gene: .; V gene: TRBV27; CDR3 protein: CASSSQGGNYGYTF; CDR3 DNA: TGTGCCAGCAGTTCACAGGGAGGGAACTATGGCTACACCTTC
CDR3 length: 16; J gene: TRBJ2-2; clone size: .; D gene: .; V gene: TRBV5-4; CDR3 protein: CASSSLSGRDTGELFF; CDR3 DNA: TGTGCCAGCAGCTCCCTGTCCGGGCGGGACACCGGGGAGCTGTTTTTT
CDR3 length: 17; J gene: TRBJ1-1; clone size: .; D gene: TRBD1; V gene: TRBV25-1; CDR3 protein: CASREDRGRGGNTEAFF; CDR3 DNA: TGTGCCAGCAGGGAGGACAGGGGGCGAGGAGGGAACACTGAAGCTTTCTTT
CDR3 length: 16; J gene: TRBJ2-2; clone size: once; D gene: .; V gene: TRBV5-1; CDR3 protein: CASSPRAGDDTGELFF; CDR3 DNA: TGCGCCAGCAGCCCCCGGGCCGGGGATGACACCGGGGAGCTGTTTTTT
CDR3 length: 14; J gene: TRBJ2-7; clone size: .; D gene: .; V gene: TRBV30; CDR3 protein: CAWRTGPGLYEQYF; CDR3 DNA: TGTGCCTGGAGGACAGGCCCGGGGCTTTACGAGCAGTACTTC
CDR3 length: 14; J gene: TRBJ2-7; clone size: .; D gene: .; V gene: TRBV18; CDR3 protein: CASSPGGSLYEQYF; CDR3 DNA: TGTGCCAGCTCACCTGGCGGCAGCCTCTACGAGCAGTACTTC
CDR3 length: 17; J gene: TRBJ2-3; clone size: .; D gene: TRBD2; V gene: TRBV7-8; CDR3 protein: CASSLSSTGGRTDTQYF; CDR3 DNA: TGTGCCAGCAGCTTAAGTTCGACGGGGGGGAGGACAGATACGCAGTATTTT
CDR3 length: 15; J gene: TRBJ2-5; clone size: .; D gene: TRBD1; V gene: TRBV7-2; CDR3 protein: CASSPTGGWGETQYF; CDR3 DNA: TGTGCCAGCAGCCCCACAGGGGGCTGGGGAGAGACCCAGTACTTC
CDR3 length: 15; J gene: TRBJ2-7; clone size: .; D gene: .; V gene: TRBV19; CDR3 protein: CASSIGFGSVYEQYF; CDR3 DNA: TGTGCCAGTAGTATAGGGTTCGGCTCTGTCTACGAGCAGTACTTC
CDR3 length: 15; J gene: TRBJ2-7; clone size: .; D gene: .; V gene: TRBV28; CDR3 protein: CASREFPQGGYEQYF; CDR3 DNA: TGTGCCAGCAGAGAATTTCCCCAGGGGGGGTACGAGCAGTACTTC
CDR3 length: 11; J gene: TRBJ1-1; clone size: .; D gene: .; V gene: TRBV7-2; CDR3 protein: CASSLALRYFF; CDR3 DNA: TGTGCCAGCAGCTTAGCTTTACGGTACTTCTTT
CDR3 length: 15; J gene: TRBJ1-6; clone size: few; D gene: .; V gene: TRBV7-2; CDR3 protein: CASSVGGSYNSPLHF; CDR3 DNA: TGTGCCAGCAGCGTTGGGGGATCCTATAATTCACCCCTCCACTTT
CDR3 length: 15; J gene: TRBJ2-7; clone size: .; D gene: .; V gene: TRBV9; CDR3 protein: CASRDQGGGPYEQYF; CDR3 DNA: TGTGCCAGCAGAGACCAGGGGGGGGGCCCGTACGAGCAGTACTTC
CDR3 length: 17; J gene: TRBJ2-7; clone size: .; D gene: .; V gene: TRBV4-2; CDR3 protein: CASSQDGVTGVPYEQYF; CDR3 DNA: TGTGCCAGCAGCCAAGATGGCGTTACAGGAGTACCATACGAGCAGTACTTC
CDR3 length: 14; J gene: TRBJ1-6; clone size: few; D gene: .; V gene: TRBV15; CDR3 protein: CATSRDQKGSPLHF; CDR3 DNA: TGTGCCACCAGCAGAGATCAAAAGGGCTCACCCCTCCACTTT
CDR3 length: 13; J gene: TRBJ1-5; clone size: .; D gene: .; V gene: TRBV30; CDR3 protein: CAWSVRGNQPQHF; CDR3 DNA: TGTGCCTGGAGTGTAAGGGGGAATCAGCCCCAGCATTTT
CDR3 length: 14; J gene: TRBJ1-1; clone size: .; D gene: .; V gene: TRBV6-6; CDR3 protein: CASSSAGGPTEAFF; CDR3 DNA: TGTGCCAGCAGTTCCGCCGGAGGTCCCACTGAAGCTTTCTTT
CDR3 length: 14; J gene: TRBJ2-3; clone size: .; D gene: .; V gene: TRBV5-4; CDR3 protein: CASSSNPNPAAQYF; CDR3 DNA: TGTGCCAGCAGCTCCAACCCCAACCCGGCCGCGCAGTATTTT
CDR3 length: 12; J gene: TRBJ1-5; clone size: .; D gene: .; V gene: TRBV28; CDR3 protein: CASTRTRQPQHF; CDR3 DNA: TGTGCCAGCACTCGAACGCGGCAGCCCCAGCATTTT
CDR3 length: 11; J gene: TRBJ1-5; clone size: .; D gene: .; V gene: TRBV28; CDR3 protein: CASSFTQPQHF; CDR3 DNA: TGTGCCAGCAGTTTTACTCAGCCCCAGCATTTT
CDR3 length: 15; J gene: TRBJ2-7; clone size: .; D gene: TRBD1; V gene: TRBV5-1; CDR3 protein: CASSLQGAAGYEQYF; CDR3 DNA: TGCGCCAGCAGCTTACAGGGGGCTGCCGGATACGAGCAGTACTTC
CDR3 length: 15; J gene: TRBJ1-1; clone size: .; D gene: .; V gene: TRBV30; CDR3 protein: CAWSVPGTKNTEAFF; CDR3 DNA: TGTGCCTGGAGTGTACCCGGGACAAAGAACACTGAAGCTTTCTTT